This T cell receptor (beta chain) was captured by sequencing in a study of tissue T cells after allogeneic stem cell transplantation. TCRdb's copy holds only in-frame clones and misses some; the assay was immunoSEQ multiplex PCR. This repertoire shows approximately 1,900 clones, roughly half found once; its top ten account for 25% to 35%. This sample's time point: mouse harvest day 14 after allogeneic transplant. Mouse grafts combined 10^7 T-cell-depleted bone marrow cells with 10^6 splenic CD5+ T cells. Regarding this clone: Gene names follow the mouse nomenclature.

This clonotype was obtained from a female BALB/c mouse given C57BL/6 T cells with graft-versus-host disease after an allogeneic hematopoietic cell transplant. Material for sequencing was gut tissue.

CDR3 DNA, as far as it was read: TGTGCCAGCTCTCTCTACAGTAGTGCAGAAACGCTGTAT. Amino acids: CASSLYSSAETLY. The whole CDR3 is CASSLYSSAETLYF. This chain uses TRBV12-2 with TRBJ2-3, with no clear D. The read falls 1 residue short of the CDR3 end, and the missing part is taken from the germline J gene. The length of the CDR3 is 14 residues. Trimming shortened V by 0 bases and J by 0 bases, and 6 bases separated the two germline ends. In germline, CDR1 is SGHLS, CDR2 HYDKME.